This TCR beta chain is from a study of blood T cell repertoires in COVID-19. The V segment lost 3 bases and the J segment 0 bases; nucleotides outside the gene matches: 1. CDR3 length: 15 amino acids. Germline CDR1 and CDR2: SNHLY and FYNNEI. Method: immunoSEQ multiplex PCR; TCRdb's copy keeps in-frame clones and lacks some. The top ten clones hold roughly 7% of a sample with about 150,000 clones, about 81% of them seen once. This clonotype was sampled from a man in his fifties who had recovered from COVID-19. Specimen: PBMCs or T cells enriched from blood (not recorded which). This chain connects TRBV2 to TRBJ2-3; 9 nucleotides line up with TRBD1. The CDR3 loop reads CASSDGTGSTDTQYF. DNA for the CDR3: TGTGCCAGCAGTGACGGGACAGGGAGCACAGATACGCAGTATTTT.